These T cell receptor beta chains were read from a single sample in a study of cytomegalovirus exposure and HLA in healthy donors. Generated by immunoSEQ multiplex PCR, the TCRdb table keeps only in-frame clones and is missing some. The sample has 120,000 or so clones; 15% to 20% are singletons. Sequenced material: PBMCs. The receptors originated from a female donor in good health and CMV-seropositive. Each CDR3 is given with its conserved first and last residue. A D gene is named only where the DNA matches it firmly. Only part of the rows carry a size: once, few, many, or a class if the clone is expanded.

V	D	J	length	size	CDR3	DNA
TRBV4-2	TRBD2	TRBJ2-2	17	few	CASSQDPATSGTGELFF	TGTGCCAGCAGCCAAGATCCAGCCACTAGCGGTACCGGGGAGCTGTTTTTT
TRBV7-2	TRBD2	TRBJ2-3	16	.	CASSPNVAGGPDTQYF	TGTGCCAGCAGCCCCAACGTAGCGGGAGGGCCAGATACGCAGTATTTT
TRBV7-6	.	TRBJ1-5	14	few	CASSLGGFAQPQHF	TGTGCCAGCAGCTTAGGAGGGTTTGCGCAGCCCCAGCATTTT
TRBV5-6	.	TRBJ1-1	14	.	CASSLGWGGTEAFF	TGTGCCAGCAGCTTGGGATGGGGGGGCACTGAAGCTTTCTTT
TRBV6-5	.	TRBJ2-7	12	few	CASSYKGHEQYF	TGTGCCAGCAGTTACAAGGGGCACGAGCAGTACTTC
TRBV28	.	TRBJ1-2	12	.	CASSWTPYGYTF	TGTGCCAGCAGTTGGACACCCTATGGCTACACCTTC
TRBV29-1	.	TRBJ2-5	12	few	CSVSGSQETQYF	TGCAGCGTTTCTGGGAGTCAAGAGACCCAGTACTTC
TRBV10-3	TRBD1	TRBJ1-1	17	.	CAISESSSRTGRDEAFF	TGTGCCATCAGTGAGTCGAGTAGCCGGACAGGGCGCGATGAAGCTTTCTTT
TRBV5-4	TRBD1	TRBJ1-2	13	.	CASSGAQGGGYTF	TGTGCCAGCAGTGGGGCACAGGGGGGGGGCTACACCTTC
TRBV4-3	.	TRBJ1-5	14	.	CASSQEGRAQPQHF	TGCGCCAGCAGCCAAGAGGGCAGGGCTCAGCCCCAGCATTTT
TRBV4-2	.	TRBJ1-2	17	.	CASSQDQEGRPIYGYTF	TGTGCCAGCAGCCAAGATCAGGAGGGCAGGCCGATCTATGGCTACACCTTC
TRBV27	.	TRBJ2-7	13	once	CASSLFRGHEQYF	TGTGCCAGCAGTTTATTCAGGGGCCACGAGCAGTACTTC
TRBV29-1	.	TRBJ2-3	12	few	CSVVPSGDTQYF	TGCAGCGTTGTCCCCAGCGGCGATACGCAGTATTTT
TRBV6-5	.	TRBJ2-1	13	few	CASSSPGLNEQFF	TGTGCCAGCAGCTCCCCAGGGTTAAATGAGCAGTTCTTC
TRBV28	.	TRBJ1-5	14	.	CASSPRQGNQPQHF	TGTGCCAGCAGCCCGCGACAGGGCAATCAGCCCCAGCATTTT
TRBV4-3	.	TRBJ2-3	16	.	CASSQDKVQGTDTQYF	TGCGCCAGCAGCCAAGATAAAGTCCAGGGCACAGATACGCAGTATTTT
TRBV19	.	TRBJ2-3	13	few	CASRAAYQGTQYF	TGTGCCAGTAGGGCGGCTTATCAGGGTACGCAGTATTTT
TRBV5-1	.	TRBJ2-1	14	.	CASSYRGTYNEQFF	TGCGCCAGCAGCTATAGGGGAACCTACAATGAGCAGTTCTTC
TRBV6-5	.	TRBJ1-1	15	.	CASSYSTRMNTEAFF	TGTGCCAGCAGTTACTCGACAAGAATGAACACTGAAGCTTTCTTT
TRBV7-2	TRBD1	TRBJ1-1	13	few	CASSHGQGNLAFF	TGTGCCAGCAGCCACGGACAGGGTAATCTGGCTTTCTTT
TRBV4-3	.	TRBJ1-2	17	.	CASSQDELYRANYGYTF	TGCGCCAGCAGCCAAGACGAACTTTACAGGGCTAACTATGGCTACACCTTC
TRBV6-5	TRBD2	TRBJ2-3	16	.	CASSYWTSGGTDTQYF	TGTGCCAGCAGTTACTGGACTAGCGGGGGGACAGATACGCAGTATTTT
TRBV7-2	.	TRBJ2-7	12	few	CASTNRDYEQYF	TGTGCCAGCACCAACAGGGATTACGAGCAGTACTTC
TRBV7-3	TRBD2	TRBJ2-3	17	few	CASSPGAQRGGTDTQYF	TGTGCCAGCAGCCCCGGGGCCCAGCGGGGGGGCACAGATACGCAGTATTTT
TRBV27	.	TRBJ2-7	13	.	CASSLGAGWEQYF	TGTGCCAGCAGTTTAGGGGCAGGGTGGGAGCAGTACTTC
TRBV9	TRBD1	TRBJ1-4	15	.	CASSVEGQINEKLFF	TGTGCCAGCAGCGTAGAGGGACAGATTAATGAAAAACTGTTTTTT
TRBV5-4	TRBD2	TRBJ2-7	15	few	CASSPRRGTSYEQYF	TGTGCCAGCAGCCCCAGGCGGGGGACCTCCTACGAGCAGTACTTC
TRBV30	TRBD2	TRBJ2-3	15	few	CAWSLTSGRTDTQYF	TGTGCCTGGAGTTTAACTAGCGGGAGAACAGATACGCAGTATTTT
TRBV19	.	TRBJ2-5	15	.	CASSIGARGEETQYF	TGTGCCAGTAGTATAGGAGCCAGGGGGGAAGAGACCCAGTACTTC